This TCR beta chain appears in the sequencing data of a study of regulatory T cells listed by TCRdb under 2018. Describing the broader study: The study compared T-cell receptor beta repertoires of sorted regulatory, conventional CD4+ and CD8+ T cells in CD3G-deficient patients with those in healthy controls.

As for this clone: Its antigen is not yet known. One base away there is no much larger clone; base qualities are not given.

The paper's findings and limits, for the study overall: Hydrophobic residues at CDR3 positions 6 and 7 were enriched in conventional CD4+ T cells from CD3G-deficient patients, suggesting more self-reactive specificities. In patients, repertoires had restricted unique TRB V-J pairs and skewed V and J gene usage, with regulatory T cells showing the most marked changes.

Looking up the germline V gene (reference sequence) yields CDR1 MNHEY and CDR2 SMNVEV. V and J are truncated by 2 bases and 4 bases respectively, leaving an intervening sequence of 9 bases. The CDR3, from cysteine to phenylalanine, totals 15 residues. The kept DNA is CDR3 alone, 45 bases in frame from the first base. In the multiplex PCR, 52 forward TRBV primers and 13 reverse TRBJ primers were used, and assay-based and computational corrections were applied for amplification bias. Within the immunoSEQ assay, multiplex PCR amplified rearranged TRB loci from genomic DNA. An Illumina HiSeq platform was used to sequence the TRB amplicons. Turning to the authors' computational methods: Raw sequences were error-filtered and aligned to reference gene sequences by custom algorithms, then analyzed with the immunoSEQ online tools. The frequencies of productive and nonproductive TRB rearrangements were evaluated among unique sequences as well as among total sequences. For TRB CDR3 positions 6 and 7, hydrophobicity together with amino acid composition served as the basis for assessing self-reactivity potential. Group comparisons used t tests, Mann-Whitney tests or two-way ANOVA run in Prism software. TCRdb re-hosts the immuneACCESS table, in-frame sequences only. Its copies lack some clones; in the studies checked, an unresolved V gene accounts for under half of them, and the cause for the rest is not known. Clone size and V and J calls were adopted from that table, with D and trimming inferred from the DNA. This sample is represented by 32,000 or so clones; around 92% of them were singletons. The biggest ten clones account for about 1.6% of the sample.

Evidence of autoimmunity was present in all CD3G-deficient patients, and the autoimmunity was more severe in two of the patients. Patients ranged from 2 to 39 years of age at testing and had reduced naive and increased memory CD4+ and CD8+ T-cell proportions. CD4+ cells were FACS-sorted into CD25-high CD127-low regulatory T cells and CD25-low CD127-high conventional CD4+ T cells. About six individuals with CD3G deficiency made up the patient group. Patient samples and clinical data were obtained from an international physician network spanning the United States, Europe and Asia. Peripheral blood mononuclear cells were isolated by Ficoll density separation.

The V and J genes are TRBV27 and TRBJ2-6; the D element might be TRBD1 or TRBD2, as each aligns at 5 bases. This receptor was taken from a young adult with CD3G deficiency. The sample taken for sequencing was conventional CD4+ T cells sorted from blood. The CDR3 corresponds to CASSLEGSGANVLTF. The DNA sequence is given as TGTGCCAGCAGTTTAGAGGGGTCCGGGGCCAACGTCCTGACTTTC.